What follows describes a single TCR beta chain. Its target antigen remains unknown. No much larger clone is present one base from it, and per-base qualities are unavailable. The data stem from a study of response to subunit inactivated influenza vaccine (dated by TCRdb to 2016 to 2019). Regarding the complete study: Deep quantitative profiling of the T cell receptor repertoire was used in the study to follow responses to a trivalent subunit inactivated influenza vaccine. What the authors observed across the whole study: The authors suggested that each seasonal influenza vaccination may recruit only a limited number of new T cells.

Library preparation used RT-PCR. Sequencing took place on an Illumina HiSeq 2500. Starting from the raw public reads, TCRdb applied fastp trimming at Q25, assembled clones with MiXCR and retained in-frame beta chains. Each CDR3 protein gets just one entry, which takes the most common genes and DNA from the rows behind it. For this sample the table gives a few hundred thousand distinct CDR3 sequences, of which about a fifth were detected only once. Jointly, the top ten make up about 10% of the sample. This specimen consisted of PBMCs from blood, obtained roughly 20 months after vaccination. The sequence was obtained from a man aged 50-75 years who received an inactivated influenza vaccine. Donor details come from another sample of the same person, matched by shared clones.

CDR3 sequence: CASRTSGGHNEQFF. The DNA is as follows: TGTGCCAGCAGAACTAGCGGGGGCCACAATGAGCAGTTCTTC. The chain is encoded by TRBV7-9 joined to TRBJ2-1; 11 junctional bases match TRBD2. From its cysteine to its phenylalanine, the CDR3 spans 14 amino acids. Just the 42-base CDR3 DNA is kept, in frame starting at base 1. The junction shows trimming of 6 bases on V and 5 bases on J, and the gene matches do not reach 3 bases of it. The germline V gene (reference sequence) yields SEHNR for CDR1 and FQNEAQ for CDR2.